Listed below are T cell receptor beta chains from one sample, sequenced in a study of PD-1 blockade in mismatch repair-deficient tumors. Using immunoSEQ multiplex PCR, the repertoire was profiled, and TCRdb retains in-frame clones only, with some absent. The sample consists of some 27,000 clones, roughly 80% of them appearing once. The input for sequencing was PBMCs, taken before pembrolizumab treatment. These TCRs come from an adult with mismatch repair-deficient cancer. CDR3s include the opening cysteine and the closing phenylalanine or tryptophan. The D gene is left open where the match is weak. Rows may omit the clone size; those that give it use once, few, many or a size class.

-	TRBV5-1	16	TRBJ2-2	-	TGCGCCAGCAGCTTAGGAGGGAACACAGTTGCCGGGGAGCTGTTTTTT	CASSLGGNTVAGELFF
-	TRBV6-5	15	TRBJ1-2	TRBD1	TGTGCCAGCATGGACAGGGGGCTAGCTAACTATGGCTACACCTTC	CASMDRGLANYGYTF
few	TRBV27	14	TRBJ1-5	-	TGTGCCAGCAGTCTAAGATATAGCAATCAGCCCCAGCATTTT	CASSLRYSNQPQHF
once	TRBV6-5	15	TRBJ2-3	TRBD1	TGTGCCAGCAGTCGACAGGGGGGGAACACAGATACGCAGTATTTT	CASSRQGGNTDTQYF
-	TRBV29-1	12	TRBJ2-1	TRBD1	TGCAGCGTTGAAGTGGGACAGAAAAAGAAGTTCTTC	CSVEVGQKKKFF
-	TRBV7-2	15	TRBJ2-3	TRBD2	TGTGCCAGCAGCCCCTGGAGCGGGAGCGAAGATACGCAGTATTTT	CASSPWSGSEDTQYF
-	TRBV5-1	14	TRBJ1-4	TRBD1	TGCGCCAGCAGCTTAGGACAGGGGGCGGAAAAACTGTTTTTT	CASSLGQGAEKLFF
-	TRBV29-1	14	TRBJ2-1	TRBD2	TGCAGCGTGGGGGGACTAGCGCTCTACAATGAGCAGTTCTTC	CSVGGLALYNEQFF
-	TRBV5-1	16	TRBJ1-4	-	TGCGCCAGCAGCTCTGGACAGTCTGCAACTAATGAAAAACTGTTTTTT	CASSSGQSATNEKLFF
-	TRBV28	14	TRBJ2-5	-	TGTGCCAGCAGCCACGGAGCGAACCCAGAGACCCAGTACTTC	CASSHGANPETQYF
few	TRBV5-5	14	TRBJ2-7	TRBD2	TGTGCCAGCAGCTCCTCAGCGGGAACCTACGAGCAGTACTTC	CASSSSAGTYEQYF
-	TRBV29-1	14	TRBJ2-5	TRBD2	TGCAGCGTGCAGACTAGCGGGAGTTCCCAGACCCAGTACTTC	CSVQTSGSSQTQYF
-	TRBV29-1	14	TRBJ1-4	-	TGCAGCGTTGAAGAAGGAGGGGGGGATGAAAAACTGTTTTTT	CSVEEGGGDEKLFF
-	TRBV6-1	13	TRBJ1-2	-	TGTGCCAGCAGCGCCCGCGAAAGTTATGGCTACACCTTC	CASSARESYGYTF
-	TRBV5-1	13	TRBJ1-5	-	TGCGCCAGCAGCCTCTCTAGCAATCAGCCCCAGCATTTT	CASSLSSNQPQHF
-	TRBV30	13	TRBJ1-5	-	TGTGCCTGGAGTAATGGAGAAAGAAGGCCCCAGCATTTT	CAWSNGERRPQHF
-	TRBV7-9	17	TRBJ2-1	-	TGTGCCAGCAGCTACCGAGCCGGGACAAGCTCCTACAATGAGCAGTTCTTC	CASSYRAGTSSYNEQFF
-	TRBV5-1	15	TRBJ2-7	-	TGCGCCAGCAGCGCCCGGACAGCCCTTCCCTACGAGCAGTACTTC	CASSARTALPYEQYF
-	TRBV13	15	TRBJ2-3	TRBD1	TGTGCCAGCAGCTTTCAACAGGGGGCGGGAGATACGCAGTATTTT	CASSFQQGAGDTQYF
-	TRBV29-1	16	TRBJ1-3	-	TGCAGCGTTGTAGGGGGTGGCAGTTCCTCTGGAAACACCATATATTTT	CSVVGGGSSSGNTIYF
once	TRBV29-1	15	TRBJ2-3	-	TGCAGCGTTTCCAGGGGTCAACCACGGACAGATACGCAGTATTTT	CSVSRGQPRTDTQYF
-	TRBV28	15	TRBJ2-1	-	TGTGCCAGCAGTAGAACCGACACTGCCTACAATGAGCAGTTCTTC	CASSRTDTAYNEQFF
-	TRBV18	14	TRBJ2-1	TRBD2	TGTGCCAGCTCACCGGGACTAGCGGGAGGTCAGCAGTTCTTC	CASSPGLAGGQQFF
-	TRBV4-1	14	TRBJ1-1	-	TGCGCCAGCAGACGGGCAGGGCGCAACACTGAAGCTTTCTTT	CASRRAGRNTEAFF
-	TRBV11-2	16	TRBJ2-1	TRBD2	TGTGCCAGCAGCTTGAGGGGAGGGACTAGCGGGGGTGAGCAGTTCTTC	CASSLRGGTSGGEQFF
-	TRBV5-4	15	TRBJ2-1	TRBD2	TGTGCCAGCAGCTTGTTGGGGGAGGGCTCAAATGAGCAGTTCTTC	CASSLLGEGSNEQFF
-	TRBV6-1	15	TRBJ2-1	TRBD2	TGTGCCAGCAGTCCCCGGAGCGGGAGTCTCGATGAGCAGTTCTTC	CASSPRSGSLDEQFF
-	TRBV2	13	TRBJ2-7	-	TGTGCCAGTGTTACAGGAATCTCCTACGAGCAGTACTTC	CASVTGISYEQYF
-	TRBV28	14	TRBJ1-2	TRBD1	TGTGCCAGCAGTTTAGGGACAGGGGGCGACGGCTACACCTTC	CASSLGTGGDGYTF
-	TRBV9	15	TRBJ2-1	TRBD2	TGTGCCAGCAGCGTCACTAGCGGTGGGAACAATGAGCAGTTCTTC	CASSVTSGGNNEQFF
-	TRBV5-4	16	TRBJ2-1	TRBD2	TGTGCCAGCAGCTTGAGAAAACTAGCGGTCTGGAATGAGCAGTTCTTC	CASSLRKLAVWNEQFF
-	TRBV5-4	15	TRBJ2-2	-	TGTGCCAGCAGCATAGGACAGAGAAACACCGGGGAGCTGTTTTTT	CASSIGQRNTGELFF
few	TRBV4-1	15	TRBJ1-5	TRBD1	TGCGCCAGCAGCCAGAAGACAGGGTGGGATCAGCCCCAGCATTTT	CASSQKTGWDQPQHF
-	TRBV19	18	TRBJ2-2	TRBD2	TGTGCCAGCCGGGGACTAGCGGGAGGGCCCGTGAGCACCGGGGAGCTGTTTTTT	CASRGLAGGPVSTGELFF
-	TRBV5-1	14	TRBJ2-1	TRBD1	TGCGCCAGCAGCTCGGGACAGACCTACAATGAGCAGTTCTTC	CASSSGQTYNEQFF
-	TRBV12-5	11	TRBJ2-5	-	TGTGCTAGTGGTTTCCGGGACTCCCAGTACTTC	CASGFRDSQYF
-	TRBV6-5	13	TRBJ2-5	-	TGTGCCAGCAGTTACGGGGGGTTAGAGACCCAGTACTTC	CASSYGGLETQYF
-	TRBV7-9	13	TRBJ2-7	-	TGTGCCAGCAGCTTAGACCGGGTGCGGGAGCAGTACTTC	CASSLDRVREQYF
-	TRBV19	13	TRBJ1-4	-	TGTGCCAGGCGGCGGGGGGCGCACGAAAAACTGTTTTTT	CARRRGAHEKLFF
-	TRBV30	16	TRBJ2-7	-	TGTGCCTGGAGTTCGACTACCCGGGTCGCTCACTACGAGCAGTACTTC	CAWSSTTRVAHYEQYF
-	TRBV11-1	13	TRBJ2-5	-	TGTGCCAGCAGCCTTGGCTTCCAAGAGACCCAGTACTTC	CASSLGFQETQYF
-	TRBV13	15	TRBJ1-2	-	TGTGCCAGCAGCCCCCTAGAAAGCGTGAACTATGGCTACACCTTC	CASSPLESVNYGYTF
-	TRBV29-1	15	TRBJ2-3	TRBD2	TGCAGCGTCCGAGGTCTAGCGGGAGACGCAGATACGCAGTATTTT	CSVRGLAGDADTQYF
-	TRBV28	16	TRBJ1-2	TRBD1	TGTGCCAGCAGTGCAGAACAGGGACAGGCTCAAGTCGGCTACACCTTC	CASSAEQGQAQVGYTF
-	TRBV5-8	15	TRBJ1-1	-	TGTGCCAGCAGCCAGCTTCAGGGTTCGAGCACTGAAGCTTTCTTT	CASSQLQGSSTEAFF
once	TRBV21-1	21	TRBJ1-5	-	TGTGCCAGCAGCAAAAGGCCCCGAGACAGCTCTGGGCTCTATAGCAATCAGCCCCAGCATTTT	CASSKRPRDSSGLYSNQPQHF
-	TRBV28	15	TRBJ2-7	TRBD2	TGTGCCAGCAGGACGGGACTAGCGGTCGCCTACGAGCAGTACTTC	CASRTGLAVAYEQYF
-	TRBV29-1	14	TRBJ2-1	-	TGCAGCGTTGAGGTGAGGAGCTCCTACAATGAGCAGTTCTTC	CSVEVRSSYNEQFF
-	TRBV4-2	13	TRBJ2-3	TRBD2	TGTGCCAGCAGCGCTAGCGGGAGCGGTACGCAGTATTTT	CASSASGSGTQYF
few	TRBV11-2	14	TRBJ1-1	TRBD1	TGTGCCAGCAGGTCGGACAGGGGGAGAACTGAAGCTTTCTTT	CASRSDRGRTEAFF
-	TRBV19	17	TRBJ2-1	TRBD2	TGTGCCAGTAGTCTTGGTGCTAGCGGGATCTCCTACAATGAGCAGTTCTTC	CASSLGASGISYNEQFF
-	TRBV5-3	16	TRBJ2-7	TRBD2	TGTGCCAGAAGCCAGCCTACTAGCGGTGGACCATACGAGCAGTACTTC	CARSQPTSGGPYEQYF
-	TRBV4-1	17	TRBJ2-1	-	TGCGCCAGCAGCCAAGAAGGGCTCGGACAGCTATACAATGAGCAGTTCTTC	CASSQEGLGQLYNEQFF
once	TRBV7-9	15	TRBJ1-4	-	TGTGCCAGCAGTAATTGGGGGGCAACTAATGAAAAACTGTTTTTT	CASSNWGATNEKLFF
once	TRBV28	17	TRBJ1-5	TRBD1	TGTGCCAGCAGTCGCCGGACAGGGGTTAGGCGCAATCAGCCCCAGCATTTT	CASSRRTGVRRNQPQHF
-	TRBV10-1	15	TRBJ1-1	TRBD1	TGCGCCAGCAGCGATGCGACAGGGGGCTACACTGAAGCTTTCTTT	CASSDATGGYTEAFF
few	TRBV5-1	15	TRBJ2-7	-	TGCGCCAGCAGCTTGGCAAGGGGTATAGTCTACGAGCAGTACTTC	CASSLARGIVYEQYF
-	TRBV7-6	15	TRBJ1-2	-	TGTGCCAGCAGCCGCCCACGGACAGTCAGCTATGGCTACACCTTC	CASSRPRTVSYGYTF